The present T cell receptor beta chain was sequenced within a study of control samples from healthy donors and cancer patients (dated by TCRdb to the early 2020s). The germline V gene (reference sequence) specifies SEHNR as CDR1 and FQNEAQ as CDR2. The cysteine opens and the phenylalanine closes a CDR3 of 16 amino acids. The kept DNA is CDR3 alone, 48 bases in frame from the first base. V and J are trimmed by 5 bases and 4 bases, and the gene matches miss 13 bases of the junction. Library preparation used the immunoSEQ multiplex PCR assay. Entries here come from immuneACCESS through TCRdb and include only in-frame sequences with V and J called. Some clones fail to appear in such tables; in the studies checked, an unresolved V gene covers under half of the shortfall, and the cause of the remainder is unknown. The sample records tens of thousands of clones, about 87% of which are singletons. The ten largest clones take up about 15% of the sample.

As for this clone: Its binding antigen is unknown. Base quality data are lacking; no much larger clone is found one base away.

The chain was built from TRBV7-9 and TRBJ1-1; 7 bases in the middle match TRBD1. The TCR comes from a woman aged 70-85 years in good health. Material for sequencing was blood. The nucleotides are TGTGCCAGCAGCCCCAACCCGACAGGGTCGGGCACTGAAGCTTTCTTT. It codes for CASSPNPTGSGTEAFF.